The 9 T cell receptor beta chains below all came from one sample that was sequenced in a study of monozygotic twins with cystic fibrosis (dated by TCRdb to about 2021). Library preparation employed the immunoSEQ multiplex PCR assay. TCRdb carries this immuneACCESS record with in-frame sequences only. Its versions omit some clonotypes, under half of them owing to an unresolved V gene in the studies checked, with the rest unexplained. This sample comprises some 26,000 clones, approximately 89% of them detected only once. The top ten hold roughly 0.3% of the sample. Source material: blood. The receptor set was obtained from a girl aged 2-10 years with cystic fibrosis.

The V gene is TRBV9, the J gene TRBJ2-7, with D hard to call. V lost 6 bases and J lost 6, with 19 bases in between. Germline CDR1 reads SGDLS; CDR2 reads YYNGEE. CDR3 length: 14 residues. CDR3 loop: CASNYGQPWGEQYF. The CDR3 DNA sequence: TGTGCCAGCAACTACGGGCAGCCCTGGGGCGAGCAGTACTTC.

This chain uses TRBV25-1 with TRBJ2-5, with D possibly called TRBD1 or TRBD2 (5 bases each). Germline-derived CDR1 and CDR2 are MGHDK and SYGVNS. Trimming took off 2 bases at V and 4 bases at J, with 11 bases between the two ends. The CDR3 runs 14 residues. CDR3 in amino acids: CASSELAGRETQYF. In DNA, the CDR3 is TGTGCCAGCAGTGAACTTGCAGGGAGAGAGACCCAGTACTTC.

This sequence joins TRBV9 and TRBJ1-1; the match to TRBD1 covers 7 bases. V shed 1 base, J shed 5 bases, and the junction held 14 bases outside the gene matches. CDR1 and CDR2 from the germline V gene are SGDLS and YYNGEE. The length of the CDR3 is 17 residues. The CDR3 DNA reads as TGTGCCAGCAGCGTAAATTTCAACAGGGGCGCTCGAACTGAAGCTTTCTTT. It codes for CASSVNFNRGARTEAFF.

The chain employs TRBV5-1 and TRBJ1-4, with 7 bases identical to TRBD1. Germline values: CDR1 SGHRS, CDR2 YFSETQ. V lost 3 bases, J lost 4 bases, and 6 bases stayed unmatched. CDR3 length: 15 amino acids. The CDR3 nucleotides are TGCGCCAGCAGCTCGACCCGACAGGGTAATGAAAAACTGTTTTTT. Residues: CASSSTRQGNEKLFF.

The chain joins TRBV13 to TRBJ1-2, with a possible D match to TRBD1 (5 bases). CDR3 length: 14 residues. Germline V gives CDR1 PRHDT, CDR2 FYEKMQ (reference sequence). The V end lost 5 bases, the J end lost 3 bases, and 13 bases lay between the germline ends. As DNA, the CDR3 is TGTGCCAGCAGCGTAAGGGGTACGGACTATGGCTACACCTTC. Its translation is CASSVRGTDYGYTF. Using reference TRBV13 and TRBJ1-2 for the parts outside the CDR3, the full variable domain is AAGVIQSPRHLIKEKRETATLKCYPIPRHDTVYWYQQGPGQDPQFLISFYEKMQSDKGSIPDRFSAQQFSDYHSELNMSSLELGDSALYFCASSVRGTDYGYTFGSGTRLTVV.

This CDR3 is CASSYGTGEKLFF. In nucleotides, the CDR3 is TGTGCCAGCAGCTACGGGACAGGGGAAAAACTGTTTTTT. The chain carries TRBV7-2 and TRBJ1-4, with 9 bases that match TRBD1. The CDR3 contains 13 residues. The V gene's germline CDR1 is SGHTA and CDR2 FQGNSA. V dropped 4 bases and J dropped 8; count of bases not matched to a gene: 2.

This clone was detected once. The chain uses TRBV6-1 and TRBJ1-6; D might be TRBD1 (6 bases). Germline CDR1 reads MNHNS; CDR2 reads SASEGT. Trimming stripped 4 bases from V and 5 bases from J, with 12 bases between. The CDR3 is 15 residues long. CDR3 coding DNA: TGTGCCAGCAGTGTTACAGGGTCGGATAATTCACCCCTCCACTTT. It translates to CASSVTGSDNSPLHF.

This sequence joins TRBV4-3 and TRBJ2-2; D call uncertain. Trimming stripped 0 bases from V and 1 base from J, with 9 bases between. The CDR3 covers 16 residues. CDR1 is LGHNA, CDR2 YSLEER, per germline. CDR3 DNA sequence: TGCGCCAGCAGCCAAGATCTTGGGGAGAACACCGGGGAGCTGTTTTTT. Translated: CASSQDLGENTGELFF.

In its sample, this clone was seen once. The rearrangement links TRBV5-6 to TRBJ2-2; D is possibly TRBD1 (6 bases). CDR1 and CDR2 (germline): SGHDT, YYEEEE. The V end lost 4 bases, the J end lost 2 bases, and 12 bases lay between the germline ends. CDR3 size: 15 residues. The DNA of the CDR3 is TGTGCCAGCAGCGCTCGGGACACCAACACCGGGGAGCTGTTTTTT. Translating it yields CASSARDTNTGELFF. The full variable domain, in which reference TRBV5-6 and TRBJ2-2 provide the parts outside the CDR3, is DAGVTQSPTHLIKTRGQQVTLRCSPKSGHDTVSWYQQALGQGPQFIFQYYEEEERQRGNFPDRFSGHQFPNYSSELNVNALLLGDSALYLCASSARDTNTGELFFGEGSRLTVL.